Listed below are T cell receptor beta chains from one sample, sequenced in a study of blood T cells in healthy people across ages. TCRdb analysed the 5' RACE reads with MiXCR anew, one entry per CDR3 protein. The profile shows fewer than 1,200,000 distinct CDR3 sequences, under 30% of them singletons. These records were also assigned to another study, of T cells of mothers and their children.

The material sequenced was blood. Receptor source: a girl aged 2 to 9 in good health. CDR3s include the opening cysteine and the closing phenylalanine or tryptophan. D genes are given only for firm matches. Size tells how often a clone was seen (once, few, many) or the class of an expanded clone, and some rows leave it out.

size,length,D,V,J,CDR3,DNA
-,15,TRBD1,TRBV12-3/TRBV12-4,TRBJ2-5,CASSGVGQGKETQYF,TGTGCCAGCAGTGGGGTGGGACAGGGGAAAGAGACCCAGTACTTC
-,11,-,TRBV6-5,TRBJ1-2,CAAEGPYGYTF,TGTGCCGCCGAGGGCCCTTATGGCTACACCTTC
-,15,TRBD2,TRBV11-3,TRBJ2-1,CASSLRTSGDSEQFF,TGTGCCAGCAGCCTCCGGACTAGCGGGGATAGTGAGCAGTTCTTC
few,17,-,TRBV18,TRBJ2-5,CASSPLIFRDQGETQYF,TGTGCCAGCTCACCGCTGATCTTCCGGGACCAAGGGGAGACCCAGTACTTC
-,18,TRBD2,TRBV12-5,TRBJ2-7,CASGLPHTTSGDSYEQYF,TGTGCTAGTGGTTTGCCACATACGACTAGCGGGGATTCCTACGAGCAGTACTTC
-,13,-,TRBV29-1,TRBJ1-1,CSGGGSQPPKAFF,TGCAGTGGGGGTGGCAGCCAACCTCCTAAAGCTTTCTTT
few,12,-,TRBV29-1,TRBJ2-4,CSVVVDRSIQYF,TGCAGCGTTGTGGTCGACAGATCTATTCAGTACTTC
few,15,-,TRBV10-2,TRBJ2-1,CASSDRGTPDNEQFF,TGCGCCAGCAGCGACCGCGGGACGCCTGACAATGAGCAGTTCTTC
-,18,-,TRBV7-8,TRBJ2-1,CASSAGTLTNNSYNEQFF,TGTGCCAGCAGCGCCGGGACTCTTACCAACAACTCCTACAATGAGCAGTTCTTC
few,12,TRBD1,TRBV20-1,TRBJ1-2,CSAADRGGGYTF,TGCAGTGCTGCCGACAGGGGAGGAGGCTACACCTTC
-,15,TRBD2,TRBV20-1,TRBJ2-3,CSARALAGDTDTQYF,TGCAGTGCTAGAGCGCTAGCGGGAGATACAGATACGCAGTATTTT
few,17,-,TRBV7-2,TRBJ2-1,CASSLPLGTQSYNEQFF,TGTGCCAGCAGCTTACCTCTCGGGACGCAATCCTACAATGAGCAGTTCTTC
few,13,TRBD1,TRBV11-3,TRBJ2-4,CASRRDRGNIQYF,TGTGCCAGCAGAAGGGACAGGGGTAACATTCAGTACTTC
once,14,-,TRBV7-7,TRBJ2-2,CASSLGTNTGALFF,TGTGCTAGCAGCTTAGGGACGAACACCGGGGCGCTGTTTTTT
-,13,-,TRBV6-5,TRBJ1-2,CASSYWPGKGYTF,TGTGCCAGCAGTTACTGGCCAGGGAAGGGCTACACCTTC
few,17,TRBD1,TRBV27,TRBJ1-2,CASSPSEYFTGVRGYTF,TGTGCCAGCAGTCCTAGCGAATATTTCACAGGGGTGCGAGGCTACACCTTC
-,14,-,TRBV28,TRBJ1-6,CASTVGPLDSPLHF,TGTGCCAGCACGGTCGGTCCTCTAGATTCACCCCTCCACTTT
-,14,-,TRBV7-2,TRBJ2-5,CASSLNGGAGTQYF,TGTGCCAGCAGCTTAAACGGGGGAGCGGGGACCCAGTACTTC
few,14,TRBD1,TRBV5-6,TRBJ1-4,CASSPGQEREKLFF,TGTGCCAGCAGCCCTGGACAGGAACGCGAAAAACTGTTTTTT
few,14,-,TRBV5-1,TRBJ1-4,CASSFEATNEKLFF,TGCGCCAGCAGCTTCGAAGCGACTAATGAAAAACTGTTTTTT
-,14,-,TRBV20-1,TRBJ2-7,CSARDPGSSYEQYF,TGCAGTGCTAGAGATCCCGGGTCCTCCTACGAGCAGTACTTC
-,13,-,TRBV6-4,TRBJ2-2,CASGDSNTGELFF,TGTGCCAGCGGTGACTCGAACACCGGGGAGCTGTTTTTT
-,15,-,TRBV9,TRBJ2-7,CASSVEGQTPYEQYF,TGTGCCAGCAGCGTAGAAGGGCAGACCCCCTACGAGCAGTACTTC
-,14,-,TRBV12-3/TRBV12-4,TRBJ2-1,CASSSSTSINEQFF,TGTGCCAGCAGTTCGTCGACTAGTATCAATGAGCAGTTCTTC
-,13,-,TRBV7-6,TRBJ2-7,CASSNGTTYEQYF,TGTGCCAGCTCTAACGGGACGACCTACGAGCAGTACTTC
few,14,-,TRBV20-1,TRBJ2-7,CSARGRTVFGEQYF,TGCAGTGCTAGAGGGAGGACAGTCTTCGGCGAGCAGTACTTC
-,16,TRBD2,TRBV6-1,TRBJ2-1,CASSAGLAGDFNEQFF,TGTGCCAGCAGCGCAGGACTAGCGGGAGACTTCAATGAGCAGTTCTTC
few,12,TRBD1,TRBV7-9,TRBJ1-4,CASTRGNEKLFF,TGTGCCAGCACCAGGGGGAATGAAAAACTGTTTTTT
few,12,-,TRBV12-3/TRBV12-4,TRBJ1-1,CASSLQLLKAFF,TGTGCCAGCAGTTTGCAACTCCTCAAAGCTTTCTTT
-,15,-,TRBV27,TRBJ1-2,CASSRRGGVDYGYTF,TGTGCCAGCAGCCGGAGGGGGGGCGTCGACTATGGCTACACCTTC
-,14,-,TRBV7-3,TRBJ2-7,CASSLLGDSYEQYF,TGTGCCAGCAGCTTATTAGGAGACAGCTACGAGCAGTACTTC
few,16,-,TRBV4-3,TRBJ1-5,CASSQDRTLLNQPQHF,TGCGCCAGCAGCCAAGATAGGACACTGTTAAATCAGCCCCAGCATTTT
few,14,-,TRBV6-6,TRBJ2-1,CASSYSQSYNEQFF,TGTGCCAGCAGTTACTCACAGTCCTACAATGAGCAGTTCTTC
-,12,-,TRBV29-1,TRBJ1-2,CSVEADSPGYTF,TGCAGCGTTGAAGCTGACAGTCCGGGCTACACCTTC
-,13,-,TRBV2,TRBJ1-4,CASSAEATKKLFF,TGTGCCAGCAGTGCGGAAGCCACCAAAAAACTGTTTTTT
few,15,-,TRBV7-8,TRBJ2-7,CASSLVQGVAYEQYF,TGTGCTAGCAGCTTAGTACAGGGAGTTGCCTACGAGCAGTACTTC
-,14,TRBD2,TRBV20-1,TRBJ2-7,CSATGLPSSYEQYF,TGCAGTGCTACGGGACTACCGAGCTCCTACGAGCAGTACTTC
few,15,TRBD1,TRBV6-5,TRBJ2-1,CASSYSLTGGNEQFF,TGTGCCAGCAGTTACTCGCTAACAGGGGGCAATGAGCAGTTCTTC
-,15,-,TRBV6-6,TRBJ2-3,CTSSPRILSTDTQYF,TGTACCAGCAGCCCCAGGATCCTGAGCACAGATACGCAGTATTTT
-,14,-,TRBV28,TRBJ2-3,CASSPQGITDTQYF,TGTGCCAGCAGTCCCCAGGGGATTACAGATACGCAGTATTTT